Detailed here is one T cell receptor beta chain. The data belong to a study of blood T cell repertoires in COVID-19. The wider study: The study drew acute and convalescent COVID-19 samples from the United States, Italy and Spain. Sources were T cells, B-cell-depleted T cells, or PBMCs; the material itself was cDNA or gDNA.

Original processing methods: Using reference gene primer amplification, nucleated cell counts were estimated. Libraries were prepared by immunoSEQ multiplex PCR; TCRdb keeps only in-frame clonotypes and omits some of them. V, J and clone size are taken as reported in that table, and D and trimming were inferred from the DNA itself. The repertoire holds more than 120,000 clones, with 87% as singletons. The CDR3 has 14 residues. The germline gives CDR1 SGHAT, CDR2 FQNNGV. The V end was cut by 0 bases, the J end by 6 bases, with 9 bases between. The V gene is TRBV11-2, the J gene TRBJ2-1, with D hard to call. Input material: peripheral blood. The sequence was obtained from a man aged 50 or older who had recovered from COVID-19. CDR3 region: CASSLDTVGNEQFF. DNA for the CDR3: TGTGCCAGCAGCTTAGACACCGTCGGCAATGAGCAGTTCTTC.